The present TCR beta chain was sequenced within a study of graft-versus-host responses after intestinal transplantation. Study-wide context: Recipients had multivisceral, liver-intestinal, or isolated intestinal transplants. Whole-study results and caveats: Those patients showing graft-donor T cell macrochimerism displayed high graft-versus-host to host-versus-graft clonal ratios in allografts. There was an association between peak levels of circulating GvH clones and early post-transplant HvG declines. Recipient marrow held GvH clones, some first seen in ileum or blood.

Germline CDR1 is LGHNA and CDR2 is YNFKEQ. Deletions cut 4 bases from V and 8 bases from J, with 12 bases between. This CDR3 is built from 13 residues. Method: immunoSEQ multiplex PCR; TCRdb's copy keeps in-frame clones and lacks some. Found here are 6,500 to 9,500 clones, about nine tenths of them singletons; the top ten hold around 1.5%. In the case of this clone: The antigen is not known.

Here the sequenced sample was PBMCs, taken roughly 32 days after intestinal transplant. This chain uses TRBV4-2 with TRBJ1-3; a weak D match, TRBD1 (5 bases). The sequence was collected from a human patient who received an intestinal transplant, so some T cells may come from the graft donor. This CDR3 is CASSPREGDTIYF. The CDR3 region has the DNA TGTGCCAGCAGCCCCAGGGAGGGAGACACCATATATTTT.